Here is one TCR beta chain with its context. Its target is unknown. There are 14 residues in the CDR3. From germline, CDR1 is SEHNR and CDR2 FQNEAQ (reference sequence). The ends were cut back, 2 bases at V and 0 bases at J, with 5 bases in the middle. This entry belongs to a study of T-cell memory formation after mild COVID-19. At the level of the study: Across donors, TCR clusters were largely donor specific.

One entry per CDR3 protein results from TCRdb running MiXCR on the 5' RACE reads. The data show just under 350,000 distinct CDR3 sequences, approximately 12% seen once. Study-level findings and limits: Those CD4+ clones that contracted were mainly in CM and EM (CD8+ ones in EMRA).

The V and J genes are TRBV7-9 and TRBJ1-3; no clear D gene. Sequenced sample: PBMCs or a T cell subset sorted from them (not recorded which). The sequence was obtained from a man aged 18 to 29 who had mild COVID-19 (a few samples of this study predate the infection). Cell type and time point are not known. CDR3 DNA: TGTGCCAGCAGCTTAACCAGCTCTGGAAACACCATATATTTT. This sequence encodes CASSLTSSGNTIYF.